This T cell receptor (beta chain) comes out of a study of regulatory and conventional T cells in RAG deficiency. Study-wide points: Shorter CDR3s in all patient subsets; >75% Treg-Tconv overlap in Omenn. Other subsets showed 8.5 to 10-fold reductions, but Treg unique TCR beta sequences fell roughly 96-fold in these patients.

The germline V and J ends were trimmed by 4 bases and 8 bases, with 14 bases remaining between them. This CDR3 region has 13 residues. Germline V CDR1 and CDR2: MNHEY, SVGAGI. As regards this clone: Its antigen remains unidentified.

Blood CD4+ CD25-low CD127-high conventional T cells supplied the genomic DNA template. Clones were read by immunoSEQ multiplex PCR, and TCRdb kept only the in-frame ones, dropping some. The sample records around 20,000 clones, approximately 93% being singletons. Separately, the same data were catalogued under a study of regulatory T cells. That publication notes: Amplification used 52 TRBV primers and 13 TRBJ primers. Regulatory T cells showed the strongest V-J pair restriction and V/J gene skewing among patient repertoires.

The clonotype comes from a human donor in good health. The chain recombines TRBV6-5 with TRBJ1-1; tentative D call: TRBD1 (5 bases). Sequenced sample: CD4+ T cells sorted from blood. CDR3 sequence: CASSSSRVGEAFF. CDR3 nucleotide sequence: TGTGCCAGCAGTTCCTCCAGGGTCGGGGAAGCTTTCTTT.